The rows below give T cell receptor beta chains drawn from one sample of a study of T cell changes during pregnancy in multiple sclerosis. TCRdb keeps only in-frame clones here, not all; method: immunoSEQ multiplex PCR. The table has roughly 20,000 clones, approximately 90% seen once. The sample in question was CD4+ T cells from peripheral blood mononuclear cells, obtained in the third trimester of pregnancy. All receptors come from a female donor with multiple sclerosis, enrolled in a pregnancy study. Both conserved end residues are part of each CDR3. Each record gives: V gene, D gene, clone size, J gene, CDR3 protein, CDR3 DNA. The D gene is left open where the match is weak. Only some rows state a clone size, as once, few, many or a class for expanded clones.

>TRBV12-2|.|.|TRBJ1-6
CASRLAVMREPDSPLHF
TGTGCAAGTCGCTTAGCGGTCATGAGGGAACCGGATTCACCCCTCCACTTT
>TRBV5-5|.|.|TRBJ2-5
CASSLLPFLGETQYF
TGTGCCAGCAGCTTGTTACCCTTCCTAGGAGAGACCCAGTACTTC
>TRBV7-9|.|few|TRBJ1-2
CASSLSRGHYGYTF
TGTGCCAGCAGCTTATCCCGGGGTCACTATGGCTACACCTTC
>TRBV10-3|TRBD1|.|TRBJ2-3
CAIKGFGTGTDTQYF
TGTGCCATCAAGGGCTTCGGGACAGGGACAGATACGCAGTATTTT
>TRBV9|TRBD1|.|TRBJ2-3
CASSLGTASTDTQYF
TGTGCCAGCAGCCTAGGGACAGCAAGCACAGATACGCAGTATTTT
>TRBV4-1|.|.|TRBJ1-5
CASSSREDQPQHF
TGCGCCAGCAGCTCCAGGGAAGATCAGCCCCAGCATTTT
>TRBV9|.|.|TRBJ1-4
CASSVDRSSMEKLFF
TGTGCCAGCAGCGTAGACCGATCTTCTATGGAAAAACTGTTTTTT
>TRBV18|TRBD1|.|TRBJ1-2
CASSGDRGDVGYTF
TGTGCCAGCTCAGGGGACAGGGGAGATGTTGGCTACACCTTC
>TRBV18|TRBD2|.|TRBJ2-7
CASSWTSRSYEQYF
TGTGCCAGCTCCTGGACTAGCCGAAGCTACGAGCAGTACTTC
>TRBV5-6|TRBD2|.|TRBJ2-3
CASSLGFRDYTYF
TGTGCCAGCAGCTTGGGCTTCCGGGACTACACGTATTTT
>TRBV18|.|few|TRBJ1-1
CASSHRAGATEAFF
TGTGCCAGCTCCCACAGGGCAGGGGCAACTGAAGCTTTCTTT
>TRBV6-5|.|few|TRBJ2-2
CASSRGWNTGELFF
TGTGCCAGCAGTCGCGGATGGAACACCGGGGAGCTGTTTTTT